These 25 T cell receptor beta chains originate from one sample sequenced in a study of cytomegalovirus exposure and HLA in healthy donors. In the PCR, 60 Vbeta and 13 Jbeta primers were used. Using immunoSEQ multiplex PCR, the repertoire was profiled, and TCRdb retains in-frame clones only, with some absent. The top ten clones hold around 8% of a sample with about 240,000 clones, 70% to 90% of them seen once. The material sequenced was PBMCs. Source of these receptors: a woman aged 60-70 years in good health and CMV-seropositive.

V gene TRBV19 combines with J gene TRBJ2-1, with 12 bases aligning to TRBD1. The CDR3 spans 16 residues. Unmatched junction bases numbered 14, after V lost 9 bases and J lost 8 bases. Germline values: CDR1 LNHDA, CDR2 SQIVND (reference sequence). CDR3 region: CASSIVGDRGRYEQFF. The CDR3, as DNA: TGTGCCAGCTCTATTGTTGGGGACAGGGGGCGGTATGAGCAGTTCTTC.

This chain joins TRBV2 and TRBJ1-2, with TRBD1 matching over 7 bases. The germline V gene has CDR1 SNHLY and CDR2 FYNNEI. CDR3 length: 15 amino acids. With 9 bases clipped from V and 1 base from J, the junction kept 11 bases outside the gene matches. CDR3 amino acids: CARPTGETLNYGYTF. As DNA, the CDR3 is TGTGCCAGGCCTACAGGGGAAACGCTTAACTATGGCTACACCTTC.

This clone was recorded a few times. The V call is TRBV27, the J call TRBJ2-7; D gene uncertain. The V end lost 8 bases, the J end lost 2 bases, and 13 bases lay between the germline ends. The CDR3 totals 13 residues. Germline V CDR1 and CDR2: MNHEY, SMNVEV (reference sequence). The CDR3 reads CASSRAETYEQYF. As DNA, the CDR3 is TGTGCCAGCTCTCGTGCGGAAACCTACGAGCAGTACTTC.

The chain joins TRBV7-8 to TRBJ1-2; D is unresolved. Trimming took off 2 bases at V and 7 bases at J, with 11 bases between the two ends. CDR1 and CDR2 (germline): SGHVS, FQNEAQ. This CDR3 is 13 amino acids long. The CDR3 DNA is TGTGCCAGCAGCTTATCCGGGGTTTTTGGCTACACCTTC. Translated: CASSLSGVFGYTF.

The V and J genes are TRBV19 and TRBJ2-1; 8 bases map to TRBD2. Germline V gives CDR1 LNHDA, CDR2 SQIVND (reference sequence). The CDR3 extends over 15 amino acids. V shed 2 bases and J 4 bases; nucleotides not matched to a gene: 4. DNA for the CDR3: TGTGCCAGTAGTATACGGGGCGGGGGGTACAATGAGCAGTTCTTC. Its protein product is CASSIRGGGYNEQFF.

The chain recombines TRBV10-3 with TRBJ2-1; possible D gene TRBD2, 5 bases. The CDR3 runs to 14 residues. Germline lookup yields CDR1 ENHRY and CDR2 SYGVKD. V lost 0 bases, J lost 6 bases, and 9 bases lay in between. This CDR3 reads CAISESLASNEQFF. In DNA form, the CDR3 reads TGTGCCATCAGTGAGTCTCTAGCAAGCAATGAGCAGTTCTTC.

The V call is TRBV29-1, the J call TRBJ2-3; 10 nucleotides align to TRBD2. Germline-derived CDR1 and CDR2 are SQVTM and ANQGSEA. The V and J ends lost 6 bases and 2 bases, in that order; junction bases with no gene match: 5. This CDR3 has 14 amino acids. The CDR3: CSVRAGGVTDTQYF. Here the CDR3 DNA reads TGCAGCGTGCGAGCGGGAGGGGTCACAGATACGCAGTATTTT.

This rearrangement joins TRBV4-2 to TRBJ2-4, with 9 bases aligning to TRBD1. Germline V lookup: CDR1 LGHNA, CDR2 YNFKEQ. The CDR3 runs to 15 residues. Germline trimming cut 0 bases from V and 6 bases from J; bases unmatched to any gene: 3. CDR3 in amino acids: CASSQDPGQGNIQYF. The CDR3 DNA reads TGTGCCAGCAGCCAAGATCCGGGACAGGGAAACATTCAGTACTTC.

The chain uses TRBV7-9 and TRBJ2-4; 8 nucleotides agree with TRBD2. The V and J ends lost 5 bases and 0 bases, in that order; junction bases with no gene match: 6. The CDR3 sequence is 16 residues long. Germline values: CDR1 SEHNR, CDR2 FQNEAQ (reference sequence). DNA of the CDR3: TGTGCCAGCAGCGCCCCGCTAGCGGGAGCCAAAAACATTCAGTACTTC. Encoded protein: CASSAPLAGAKNIQYF.

The CDR3 sequence is CASSQDWRQGASGELFF. The CDR3 coding sequence is TGCGCCAGCAGCCAAGATTGGAGACAGGGGGCTTCCGGGGAGCTGTTTTTT. The chain couples TRBV4-1 to TRBJ2-2; 10 bases agree with TRBD1. Germline V CDR1 and CDR2: MGHRA, YSYEKL. V lost 0 bases and J lost 6; bases outside the gene matches: 7. The CDR3 has 17 amino acids.

The rearrangement links TRBV19 to TRBJ2-3; 8 nucleotides align to TRBD2. Per the germline V gene, CDR1 is LNHDA and CDR2 is SQIVND (reference sequence). V shed 9 bases, J shed 2 bases, and the junction held 10 bases outside the gene matches. The CDR3 runs 15 residues. The CDR3 region is CASSRPSGYTDTQYF. CDR3 DNA sequence: TGTGCCAGCAGTCGACCTAGCGGGTACACAGATACGCAGTATTTT.

This clone was detected only once. V and J are TRBV2 and TRBJ2-1; possibly TRBD1 for D (6 bases). This CDR3 has 12 residues. The germline CDR1 and CDR2 sequences are SNHLY and FYNNEI. V dropped 4 bases and J dropped 6 bases, with 7 bases sitting between them. The CDR3 reads CASSVGGNEQFF. In DNA, the CDR3 is TGTGCCAGCAGTGTAGGGGGCAATGAGCAGTTCTTC.

V gene TRBV11-2 combines with J gene TRBJ2-1, with 8 bases identical to TRBD2. This CDR3 contains 16 residues. J was trimmed by 13 bases and V by 0 bases; bases with no gene match: 14. CDR1 and CDR2 from the germline V gene are SGHAT and FQNNGV. The DNA of the CDR3 is TGTGCCAGCAGCTTAGATCGGGGCGGGAGGCCTCGGAGCCAGTTCTTC. This translates into CASSLDRGGRPRSQFF.

CDR3 sequence reads: CASSSPWGGVYEQYF. CDR3 nucleotides: TGTGCCAGCAGTTCCCCTTGGGGAGGGGTTTACGAGCAGTACTTC. The V call is TRBV27, the J call TRBJ2-7; 7 bases map to TRBD2. After removal of 4 bases from V and 4 bases from J, the junction contained 10 bases not matched to a gene. Germline CDR1 MNHEY, CDR2 SMNVEV (reference sequence). The CDR3 is 15 amino acids.

To note about this clone: The same CDR3 arises from other DNA sequences in this sample as well. This chain links TRBV2 with TRBJ2-2, with 11 nucleotides matching TRBD2. The trim removed 6 bases at V and 1 base at J, leaving 1 base unmatched. The CDR3 covers 15 residues. The V gene's germline CDR1 is SNHLY and CDR2 FYNNEI. The CDR3 loop is CASSGTSGNTGELFF. Written as DNA, the CDR3 is TGTGCCAGCAGCGGGACTAGCGGGAACACCGGGGAGCTGTTTTTT.

The CDR3 region has the DNA TGTGCCAGCAGCTCGGACAGGGGGCTGGGAGTGGAGACCCAGTACTTC. It encodes CASSSDRGLGVETQYF. J is TRBJ2-5 and V is TRBV14; TRBD1 matches at 11 bases. CDR3 length: 16 amino acids. Germline CDR1 reads SGHDN; CDR2 reads FVKESK. V was pared by 5 bases and J by 5 bases, with 10 bases of the junction left unmatched.

The V call is TRBV19, the J call TRBJ2-3, with 7 nucleotides matching TRBD1. Trimming took 7 bases from V and 2 from J; bases not matched to a gene: 12. This CDR3 is 16 amino acids long. CDR1 is LNHDA and CDR2 is SQIVND in the germline V gene (reference sequence). DNA for the CDR3: TGTGCCAGTACCCCACATGGACAGGCCTACACAGATACGCAGTATTTT. This encodes CASTPHGQAYTDTQYF.

V gene TRBV29-1 combines with J gene TRBJ2-7; TRBD2 aligns across 12 bases. Looked up from germline, CDR1 is SQVTM and CDR2 is ANQGSEA. The CDR3 totals 14 residues. Trimming at V came to 1 base and at J to 6 bases, leaving 4 bases not matched to a gene. The CDR3 here is CSVEGLAGVSEQYF. The CDR3 nucleotides are TGCAGCGTTGAAGGACTAGCGGGAGTTTCCGAGCAGTACTTC.

There are a few counts of this clone. This chain connects TRBV7-9 to TRBJ1-1; D ambiguous. CDR3 length: 14 amino acids. Germline CDR1 is SEHNR and CDR2 is FQNEAQ (reference sequence). Trimming removed 2 bases from V and 1 base from J, with 8 bases in between. CDR3 DNA: TGTGCCAGCAGCTTATGGGCCGAGAACACTGAAGCTTTCTTT. This encodes CASSLWAENTEAFF. Full variable domain (missing parts from reference TRBV7-9 and TRBJ1-1): DTGVSQNPRHKITKRGQNVTFRCDPISEHNRLYWYRQTLGQGPEFLTYFQNEAQLEKSRLLSDRFSAERPKGSFSTLEIQRTEQGDSAMYLCASSLWAENTEAFFGQGTRLTVV.

This chain connects TRBV7-9 to TRBJ2-7; D is undetermined. The CDR3 is made up of 14 amino acids. CDR1 and CDR2 from the germline V gene are SEHNR and FQNEAQ (reference sequence). V was clipped by 5 bases and J by 0 bases, with 11 bases between them. The CDR3 DNA follows: TGTGCCAGCAGCCCTGGCACAGTCTCCTACGAGCAGTACTTC. Encoded protein: CASSPGTVSYEQYF.

The chain uses TRBV4-1 and TRBJ2-3; maybe TRBD1 (6 bases). This CDR3 is 17 amino acids long. V lost 0 bases to trimming and J lost 5 bases, with 18 bases between them. Germline loops: CDR1 MGHRA, CDR2 YSYEKL. The CDR3 spells CASSQDLQGTLRDTQYF. The CDR3 DNA sequence: TGCGCCAGCAGCCAAGATCTACAGGGAACTTTACGAGATACGCAGTATTTT.

The chain couples TRBV12-5 to TRBJ2-1; TRBD1 is a possible D gene (6 bases). Germline CDR1 LGHNT, CDR2 FRNRAP. V gave up 5 bases and J gave up 6 bases, with 17 bases separating them. This CDR3 is 15 amino acids long. CDR3 residues: CASGPTSGHGNEQFF. The CDR3 DNA sequence: TGTGCTAGTGGTCCCACCTCGGGACACGGCAATGAGCAGTTCTTC. The full variable domain, rest sourced from reference TRBV12-5 and TRBJ2-1, is DARVTQTPRHKVTEMGQEVTMRCQPILGHNTVFWYRQTMMQGLELLAYFRNRAPLDDSGMPKDRFSAEMPDATLATLKIQPSEPRDSAVYFCASGPTSGHGNEQFFGPGTRLTVL.

The V gene is TRBV6-1, the J gene TRBJ1-3; weak D call: TRBD1 (6 bases). This CDR3 has 15 residues. V dropped 10 bases and J dropped 0 bases, with 16 bases sitting between them. The germline V gene has CDR1 MNHNS and CDR2 SASEGT. CDR3 nucleotide sequence: TGTGCCAACTCGGACAGCCTCATCTCTGGAAACACCATATATTTT. Translation gives CANSDSLISGNTIYF.

The chain is built from TRBV4-1 and TRBJ2-2, with D perhaps matching TRBD1 (6 bases). V gave up 2 bases and J gave up 2 bases, with 18 bases separating them. The germline V gene has CDR1 MGHRA and CDR2 YSYEKL. The CDR3 consists of 18 residues. This CDR3 reads CASSQFPGQDVNTGELFF. The CDR3 DNA follows: TGCGCCAGCAGCCAATTTCCGGGACAAGACGTTAACACCGGGGAGCTGTTTTTT.

For this clone: The sample has other DNA sequences that encode this CDR3 too. The chain is built from TRBV28 and TRBJ2-1, with D tentatively TRBD2 (5 bases). V shed 2 bases and J shed 0 bases, with 8 bases lying between them. CDR1 MDHEN and CDR2 SYDVKM come from the germline V gene. This CDR3 comprises 15 residues. The CDR3 loop reads CASSLPGSSYNEQFF. The CDR3 DNA reads as TGTGCCAGCAGTTTACCGGGGAGCTCCTACAATGAGCAGTTCTTC.